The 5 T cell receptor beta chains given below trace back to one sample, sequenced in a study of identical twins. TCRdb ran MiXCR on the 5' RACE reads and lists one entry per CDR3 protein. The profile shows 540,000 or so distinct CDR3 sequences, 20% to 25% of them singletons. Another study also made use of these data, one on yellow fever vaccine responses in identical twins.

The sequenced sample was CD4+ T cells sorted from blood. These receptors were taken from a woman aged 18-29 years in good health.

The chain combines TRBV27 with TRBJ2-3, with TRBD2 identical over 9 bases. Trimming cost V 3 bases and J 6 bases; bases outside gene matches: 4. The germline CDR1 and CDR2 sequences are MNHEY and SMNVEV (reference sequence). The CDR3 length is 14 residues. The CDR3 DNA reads TGTGCCAGCAGTTTCGTAGCGGGAGAGGATACGCAGTATTTT. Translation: CASSFVAGEDTQYF.

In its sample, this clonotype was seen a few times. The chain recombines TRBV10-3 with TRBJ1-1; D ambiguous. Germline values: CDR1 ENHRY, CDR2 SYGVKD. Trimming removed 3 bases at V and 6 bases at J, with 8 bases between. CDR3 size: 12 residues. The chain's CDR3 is CAISESVAEAFF. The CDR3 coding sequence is TGTGCCATCAGTGAATCAGTAGCTGAAGCTTTCTTT.

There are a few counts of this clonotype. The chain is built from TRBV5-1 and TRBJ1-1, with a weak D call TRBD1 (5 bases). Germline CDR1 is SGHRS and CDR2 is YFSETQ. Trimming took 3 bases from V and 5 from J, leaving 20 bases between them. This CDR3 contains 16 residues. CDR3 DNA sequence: TGCGCCAGCAGCTGGAAGCCCGATGGGGGAGGGACTGAAGCTTTCTTT. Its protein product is CASSWKPDGGGTEAFF.

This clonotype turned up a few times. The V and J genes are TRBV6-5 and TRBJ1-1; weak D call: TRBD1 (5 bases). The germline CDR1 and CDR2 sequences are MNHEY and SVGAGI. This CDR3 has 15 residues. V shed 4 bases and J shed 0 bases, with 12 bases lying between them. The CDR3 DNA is TGTGCCAGCAGTTTCCAGGGAGGTGTGAACACTGAAGCTTTCTTT. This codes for CASSFQGGVNTEAFF.

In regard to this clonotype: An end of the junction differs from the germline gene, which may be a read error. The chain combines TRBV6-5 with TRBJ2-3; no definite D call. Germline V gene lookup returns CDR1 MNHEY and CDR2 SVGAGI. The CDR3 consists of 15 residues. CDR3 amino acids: CASSSPRKGTDTHYF. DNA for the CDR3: TGTGCCAGCAGTTCTCCCCGAAAGGGAACAGATACGCATTATTTT.